This TCR beta chain emerged from a study of cytomegalovirus exposure and HLA in healthy donors. General study findings and limits: In vitro assays verified that three CMV-associated chains recognized CMV antigens specifically. The finding came from a later analysis; first-cohort TCR clusters tended to co-occur in the 110 or so validation repertoires. It was 150 to 200 TCR beta chains that were listed as cytomegalovirus-associated.

Points on this clone: Its antigen is not identified.

This CDR3 has 15 residues. Germline lookup yields CDR1 SGHAT and CDR2 FQNNGV. Trimming stripped 1 base from V and 5 bases from J, with 12 bases between. Measured with immunoSEQ multiplex PCR; TCRdb has only the in-frame clones, and not every one. The table records over 150,000 clones, roughly 82% of them present only once. This sequence was found in a young woman in good health and CMV-seropositive. Sequenced input: PBMCs. The V gene is TRBV11-2, the J gene TRBJ2-1; the D gene is possibly TRBD2 (6 bases). CDR3 loop: CASSLGPAGNNEQFF. DNA of the CDR3: TGTGCCAGCAGCTTAGGTCCAGCGGGCAACAATGAGCAGTTCTTC.